The rows below give T cell receptor beta chains drawn from one sample of a study of Ad26.COV2.S vaccination and SARS-CoV-2 variants. Sequenced by immunoSEQ multiplex PCR; TCRdb stores in-frame clones only, minus some. The top ten hold less than 4.5% of the sample, which has 440,000 or so clones, about 90% seen once. The input for sequencing was peripheral blood, taken in a trial of Ad26.COV2.S vaccine versus placebo. Receptor source: a person between 18 and 65 years old who received the Ad26.COV2.S COVID-19 vaccine or a placebo. CDR3s include the opening cysteine and the closing phenylalanine or tryptophan. D genes are given only for firm matches. For some rows the clone size is stated as once, few or many, or as a class when expanded; others skip it.

>.|TRBD1|TRBV19|TRBJ1-2
CASSPRQGESYGYTF
TGTGCCAGTAGCCCAAGACAGGGGGAGAGCTATGGCTACACCTTC
>.|.|TRBV19|TRBJ1-5
CASKDSNQPQHF
TGTGCCAGTAAAGATAGCAATCAGCCCCAGCATTTT
>.|.|TRBV11-1|TRBJ1-1
CASSHPQGGNTEAFF
TGTGCCAGCAGCCATCCGCAGGGCGGGAACACTGAAGCTTTCTTT
>.|TRBD1|TRBV19|TRBJ1-2
CASSGPGQGAGGYTF
TGTGCCAGTAGTGGACCGGGACAGGGGGCTGGTGGCTACACCTTC
>.|TRBD1|TRBV28|TRBJ2-7
CASSLVGQGAWEQYF
TGTGCCAGCAGTTTAGTGGGACAGGGGGCGTGGGAGCAGTACTTC
>.|TRBD2|TRBV11-1|TRBJ2-5
CASSLQAGALQETQYF
TGTGCCAGCAGCCTGCAAGCGGGAGCCCTGCAAGAGACCCAGTACTTC
>.|.|TRBV9|TRBJ2-1
CASSVGGGNSYNEQFF
TGTGCCAGCAGCGTAGGGGGCGGGAACTCCTACAATGAGCAGTTCTTC
>.|.|TRBV7-9|TRBJ1-2
CASSMVGGGGYTF
TGTGCCAGCAGCATGGTGGGGGGCGGTGGCTACACCTTC
>.|TRBD1|TRBV6-2/TRBV6-3|TRBJ2-7
CASSYINGLSGQIIHEQYF
TGTGCCAGCAGTTACATAAATGGTCTTTCGGGACAGATAATCCACGAGCAGTACTTC
>.|.|TRBV6-6|TRBJ1-1
CASSYSMGGTEAFF
TGTGCCAGCAGTTACTCGATGGGGGGGACTGAAGCTTTCTTT
>.|.|TRBV4-1|TRBJ2-1
CASSQPRGREFPNEQFF
TGCGCCAGCAGCCAGCCTAGAGGTAGGGAGTTTCCAAATGAGCAGTTCTTC
>.|TRBD1|TRBV4-2|TRBJ2-7
CASSLDRDSYEQYF
TGTGCCAGCAGCCTCGACAGGGACTCCTACGAGCAGTACTTC
>.|TRBD1|TRBV5-1|TRBJ2-5
CASSFPRQGVQETQYF
TGCGCCAGCAGCTTTCCCCGACAGGGGGTGCAAGAGACCCAGTACTTC
>.|.|TRBV19|TRBJ2-3
CASSTPPGTLVEDTQYF
TGTGCCAGTAGTACTCCCCCCGGGACACTTGTGGAAGATACGCAGTATTTT
>once|.|TRBV27|TRBJ2-7
CASSLNFLPFYEQYF
TGTGCCAGCAGTTTGAATTTTCTCCCCTTCTACGAGCAGTACTTC